These T cell receptor beta chains were read from a single sample in a study of blood T cell repertoires in COVID-19. Clones were sequenced by immunoSEQ multiplex PCR, and TCRdb holds only the in-frame ones, with some missing. This sample has about 87,000 clones, with about 79% found just once. The sample taken for sequencing was peripheral blood. Source of these receptors: a woman in her forties or fifties with acute or convalescent COVID-19. The CDR3 runs from the conserved cysteine through the conserved F or W. Each record gives: J gene, V gene, CDR3 protein.

TRBJ2-5 TRBV30 CAWSVGSGGIGETQYF
TRBJ2-5 TRBV28 CASRAVDYRTSGETQYF
TRBJ1-1 TRBV3-1/TRBV3-2 CASSQSGTEAFF
TRBJ1-3 TRBV6-6 CATLSDTIYF
TRBJ1-2 TRBV6-2/TRBV6-3 CASSYRIGSIYGYTF
TRBJ1-2 TRBV7-2 CASRRVRDSSFDSYTF
TRBJ1-3 TRBV4-3 CASSPRTGDGNTIYF
TRBJ1-2 TRBV29-1 CSVEAEGLTGVSGYTF
TRBJ1-5 TRBV4-2 CASSQERELNQPQHF
TRBJ2-1 TRBV11-2 CASSFWGTGGDEQFF
TRBJ1-3 TRBV3-1/TRBV3-2 CASSFWTGGSGNTIYF
TRBJ2-7 TRBV11-2 CASSLDSLDTRSSYEQYF
TRBJ2-1 TRBV5-1 CASSSGTSGGREQFF
TRBJ2-7 TRBV28 CASSSRQGLSYEQYF
TRBJ1-5 TRBV19 CASSIEAGYSNQPQHF
TRBJ1-1 TRBV19 CASSIEDTQDTEAFF
TRBJ1-2 TRBV5-4 CASSRGGERYGYTF
TRBJ2-2 TRBV11-3 CASSLLGGRTTGELFF
TRBJ1-1 TRBV6-5 CASTGGGTEAFF
TRBJ1-2 TRBV4-1 CASSQDFFYGYTF
TRBJ2-7 TRBV24-1 CATQDRGSYEQYF
TRBJ2-7 TRBV6-5 CATGMGFYEQYF
TRBJ1-6 TRBV4-3 CASSDSVGQYNSPLHF
TRBJ2-5 TRBV7-8 CASSLEVPGVAGVGETQYF
TRBJ2-5 TRBV14 CASSQIQETQYF
TRBJ2-7 TRBV28 CASTVAGGREQYF
TRBJ1-2 TRBV28 CASSSPPYVWVGRDGYTF
TRBJ1-2 TRBV6-6 CASCPKGAASYGYTF
TRBJ1-2 TRBV28 CASFWGGGYGYTF
TRBJ2-5 TRBV7-3 CASSLSGPGSQETQYF
TRBJ1-5 TRBV28 CASRRGIEPQHF
TRBJ2-1 TRBV28 CASSLTQRHNEQFF
TRBJ2-7 TRBV12-3/TRBV12-4 CASQQGLYEQYF
TRBJ1-6 TRBV18 CASSPQRENSPLHF
TRBJ1-1 TRBV5-1 CASRSLEPGQKNTEAFF
TRBJ1-3 TRBV13 CASSPLGNSGNTIYF
TRBJ1-1 TRBV4-1 CASSQDWGEVTEAFF
TRBJ2-7 TRBV9 CASSPRPGQASLGEQYF
TRBJ1-4 TRBV29-1 CSVDSGGSTNEKLFF
TRBJ2-4 TRBV6-2/TRBV6-3 CASSFPGTGLAKNIQYF
TRBJ2-6 TRBV19 CAARDSYSGANVLTF
TRBJ1-1 TRBV28 CASSLGGVEAFF
TRBJ1-2 TRBV5-6 CASSFVGQDLYYGYTF
TRBJ2-3 TRBV10-3 CAIRGTSGTDTQYF
TRBJ2-1 TRBV2 CASTPRGEQFF
TRBJ2-1 TRBV5-1 CASSLNAGPLQEQFF
TRBJ2-3 TRBV2 CASSRDRTSTDTQYF
TRBJ1-3 TRBV27 CASAPRGSGNTIYF
TRBJ2-7 TRBV4-2 CASSQSQGHEQYF
TRBJ1-2 TRBV11-2 CASSIRQGAGGYTF
TRBJ1-4 TRBV27 CASRWTGGNEKLFF
TRBJ1-6 TRBV13 CASSISVRNSPLHF
TRBJ2-3 TRBV29-1 CSVVLAARTDTQYF
TRBJ2-1 TRBV2 CASSDGGLAYNEQFF